This T cell receptor (beta chain) is drawn from a study of post-analysis software for immune sequencing data. Study overall: Disease courses included relapsing-remitting, secondary progressive and progressive-relapsing multiple sclerosis. Findings and caveats of the study: Multiple sclerosis patients had significantly lower normalized Chao1 diversity than controls. By F measure, samples from a shared preparation batch strongly co-clustered.

About this clonotype itself: Its matching antigen is unknown.

TCR beta cDNA libraries had unique molecular identifiers. When about 0.95 to 10 million T cells were used, they gave a few hundred thousand cDNA molecules. TCRdb reanalysed the PCR reads using MiXCR and keeps one entry per CDR3 protein. The table lists 750,000 to 950,000 distinct CDR3 sequences, around 50% of them singletons. The receptor was isolated from a girl aged 5 to 17 with multiple sclerosis. Input material: blood.

The CDR3 region has the DNA TGTGCCATTTCCTCGAGGCTAGCGGTCCAAGAGACCCAGTACTTC. Encoded protein: CAISSRLAVQETQYF. The gene calls are TRBV10-3 and TRBJ2-5; 7 positions agree with TRBD2. This CDR3 is built from 15 residues. CDR1 and CDR2 (germline): ENHRY, SYGVKD. V lost 9 bases to trimming and J lost 1 base; unmatched junction nucleotides: 11.